The clone carrying this T cell receptor beta chain has ten or more counts. Its cognate antigen is unknown. Amplification targeted TCR beta CDR3 regions from RNA transcripts. HTBI primers were the set used in a first-round RT-PCR of the TCR CDR3. TCRdb independently ran MiXCR on the multiplex PCR reads; one entry per CDR3 protein. The repertoire consists of about 350,000 distinct CDR3 sequences, with over 15% occurring once and the leading ten covering around a sixth. Individuals with ophthalmopathy presented a Clinical Activity Score of at least 3, a NOSPECS grade of at least 4 and a duration under 3 months. Fresh peripheral blood, approximately 10 ml, yielded the PBMCs. This record belongs to a study of T cells in Graves' hyperthyroidism and ophthalmopathy. General study findings and limits: Onset of ophthalmopathy came a median roughly 6.5 months after the model predicted it. A model of 13 V-J pairs discriminated ophthalmopathy from stable hyperthyroidism.

The germline gives CDR1 SGHVS, CDR2 FNYEAQ. This CDR3 comprises 17 residues. Unmatched junction bases numbered 18, after V lost 5 bases and J lost 6 bases. This clonotype originated in a woman aged 35 to 49 with Graves' ophthalmopathy. This sequence joins TRBV7-6 and TRBJ2-7, with 8 bases fitting TRBD2. The material sequenced was blood. The CDR3 sequence: CASSETAPPGREVEQYF. CDR3 bases: TGTGCCAGCAGCGAGACAGCCCCCCCGGGGCGGGAGGTCGAGCAGTACTTC.